This T cell receptor (beta chain) is from a study of blood T cell repertoires in COVID-19. Study in general: The study drew acute and convalescent COVID-19 samples from the United States, Italy and Spain. T cells, B-cell-depleted T cells, or PBMCs provided the cDNA or gDNA that served as material.

Original methodology: Amplifying reference gene primers gave estimates of nucleated cell counts. The table came from immunoSEQ multiplex PCR; TCRdb's copy has only in-frame clones and leaves some out. The V and J calls and the clone size are those of that table, but D and trimming were determined from the DNA. The table has 80,000 or so clones, around four fifths seen once. From germline, CDR1 is SGHRS and CDR2 YFSETQ. The CDR3 covers 15 residues. Unmatched junction bases numbered 6, after V lost 1 base and J lost 3 bases. Sample: peripheral blood. This sequence originates from a human donor in a cohort sampled during active COVID-19. This rearrangement joins TRBV5-1 to TRBJ2-7; 8 bases agree with TRBD1. The CDR3 spells CASSLMDRANYEQYF. The CDR3 DNA is TGCGCCAGCAGCTTGATGGACAGGGCCAACTACGAGCAGTACTTC.